This TCR beta chain was sequenced for a study of CD8+ T cells in alopecia areata. Study-level information: A 6-month off-drug phase came after tofacitinib, which had lasted 6 to 18 months. Percent of scalp involved defined treated patients' severity scores.

RNA was isolated and reverse transcribed to cDNA, the sequencing template. Generated by immunoSEQ multiplex PCR, the TCRdb table keeps only in-frame clones and is missing some. Of around 290,000 clones detected, about three fifths appear once; the ten largest clones hold over 1.5%. Germline V gives CDR1 MNHEY, CDR2 SVGAGI. The CDR3 has 16 residues. V lost 1 base, J lost 9 bases, and 13 bases stayed unmatched. The treatment: oral pan-JAK inhibitor, 5-10 mg twice daily. General study findings and limits: Researchers report lesional scalp, most notably alopecia totalis/universalis, outstripped normal scalp in clonality.

As regards this clone: Its matching antigen is unknown.

This sequence was found in a human donor with alopecia areata. The gene calls are TRBV6-5 and TRBJ1-1; 8 bases are shared with TRBD1. The starting material was CD4+ T cells sorted from blood, obtained at week 24, from a patient treated with tofacitinib. The CDR3 reads CASSYLSRTGIPKAFF. Written as DNA, the CDR3 is TGTGCCAGCAGTTACTTGTCTCGGACAGGGATCCCCAAAGCTTTCTTT.